Presented here are 14 T cell receptor beta chains from one specimen sequenced in a study of cytomegalovirus exposure and HLA in healthy donors. Primers: 60 Vbeta forward and 13 Jbeta reverse. Clones were read by immunoSEQ multiplex PCR, and TCRdb kept only the in-frame ones, dropping some. The repertoire holds 100,000 to 150,000 clones, with roughly three quarters as singletons. Sequenced sample: PBMCs. The source is a woman in her twenties or thirties in good health and CMV-seronegative.

This chain's CDR3 is CASSLGGSRSTDTQYF. For the CDR3, the DNA is TGTGCCAGCAGCTTGGGCGGGAGTCGTAGCACAGATACGCAGTATTTT. The chain is built from TRBV5-4 and TRBJ2-3, with TRBD2 identical over 7 bases. Germline-derived CDR1 and CDR2 are SGHNT and YYREEE (reference sequence). CDR3 length: 16 residues. Trimming at V came to 0 bases and at J to 0 bases, leaving 4 bases not matched to a gene.

CDR3 bases: TGTGCCAGCAGTGGTCTGGCTAGCGGGGAGGAGCAGTACTTC. Its protein product is CASSGLASGEEQYF. The chain is built from TRBV2 and TRBJ2-7; TRBD2 matches 9 bases. V shed 4 bases and J 7 bases; nucleotides not matched to a gene: 8. Per germline, CDR1 SNHLY and CDR2 FYNNEI. The CDR3 is 14 amino acids.

This clone turned up a few times. V usage is TRBV6-6 and J usage is TRBJ1-2; TRBD1 aligns across 7 bases. This CDR3 spans 14 amino acids. The trim removed 6 bases at V and 0 bases at J, leaving 4 bases unmatched. Germline CDR1 is MNHNY and CDR2 is SVGAGI (reference sequence). CDR3 DNA sequence: TGTGCCAGCAGACCGGGACAGTCTAACTATGGCTACACCTTC. Protein: CASRPGQSNYGYTF.

The rearrangement uses TRBV27 and TRBJ2-3; tentatively, D is TRBD2 (6 bases). V was trimmed by 6 bases and J by 6 bases, leaving 22 bases between them. This CDR3 is 16 amino acids long. Germline lookup yields CDR1 MNHEY and CDR2 SMNVEV (reference sequence). In DNA form, the CDR3 reads TGTGCCAGCAGACACTTGAAGGGACTTTCCCCGGATACGCAGTATTTT. Translation gives CASRHLKGLSPDTQYF.

The chain links TRBV6-5 to TRBJ2-3, with 7 bases aligning to TRBD2. V lost 4 bases, J lost 0 bases, and 4 bases stayed unmatched. The CDR3 covers 15 residues. Germline CDR1 reads MNHEY; CDR2 reads SVGAGI. The CDR3 protein is CASSFRLASTDTQYF. The CDR3 nucleotides are TGTGCCAGCAGTTTCAGACTAGCTAGCACAGATACGCAGTATTTT.

The chain is built from TRBV6-5 and TRBJ1-5, with D tentatively TRBD1 (6 bases). CDR1 is MNHEY, CDR2 SVGAGI, per germline. This CDR3 is built from 15 residues. Between the trimmed V and J ends, which lost 6 bases and 4 bases, there was a span of 16 bases. The CDR3 sequence is CASSPTGLLNQPQHF. The CDR3 DNA follows: TGTGCCAGCAGCCCGACAGGTCTATTAAATCAGCCCCAGCATTTT.

The CDR3 spells CSVEGGRRSPLHF. In DNA, the CDR3 is TGCAGCGTTGAGGGGGGTAGGAGATCACCCCTCCACTTT. This chain joins TRBV29-1 and TRBJ1-6; TRBD1 might be the D (5 bases). Germline-derived CDR1 and CDR2 are SQVTM and ANQGSEA. Trimming shortened V by 3 bases and J by 10 bases, and 13 bases separated the two germline ends. The CDR3 covers 13 residues.

V gene TRBV30 combines with J gene TRBJ1-5, with a possible D match to TRBD1 (5 bases). Germline V CDR1 and CDR2: GTSNPN, SVGIG (reference sequence). The CDR3 has 13 residues. Trimming took 4 bases from V and 6 from J, leaving 13 bases between them. CDR3 amino acids: CAWTLGGGQPQHF. The CDR3 bases are TGTGCCTGGACCCTGGGGGGTGGTCAGCCCCAGCATTTT. The full variable domain, its missing parts supplied by reference TRBV30 and TRBJ1-5, is SQTIHQWPATLVQPVGSPLSLECTVEGTSNPNLYWYRQAAGRGLQLLFYSVGIGQISSEVPQNLSASRPQDRQFILSSKKLLLSDSGFYLCAWTLGGGQPQHFGDGTRLSIL.

V and J are TRBV14 and TRBJ1-1; D is perhaps TRBD1 (5 bases). V lost 2 bases, J lost 4 bases, and 14 bases lay in between. CDR3 length: 15 residues. Germline V gene lookup returns CDR1 SGHDN and CDR2 FVKESK. The CDR3 loop is CASSQWRGSGTEAFF. The CDR3, as DNA: TGTGCCAGCAGCCAATGGCGGGGGTCGGGCACTGAAGCTTTCTTT.

The genes are TRBV14 and TRBJ1-2; D unclear. Germline CDR1 reads SGHDN; CDR2 reads FVKESK. V lost 3 bases, J lost 2 bases, and 13 bases lay in between. This CDR3 is 15 amino acids long. The CDR3 here is CASSQLGVGNYGYTF. DNA of the CDR3: TGTGCCAGCAGCCAGCTGGGAGTTGGGAACTATGGCTACACCTTC.

This chain connects TRBV4-3 to TRBJ1-4; TRBD1 might be the D (5 bases). Between the trimmed V and J ends, which lost 0 bases and 4 bases, there was a span of 9 bases. The CDR3 has 15 amino acids. Germline V gene sequence: CDR1 LGHNA, CDR2 YSLEER. DNA of the CDR3: TGCGCCAGCAGCCAAGATTTGGGGGGTAATGAAAAACTGTTTTTT. Encoded protein: CASSQDLGGNEKLFF.

This chain connects TRBV15 to TRBJ1-1, with a weak D call TRBD1 (6 bases). Germline V gene lookup returns CDR1 LNHNV and CDR2 YYDKDF (reference sequence). This CDR3 has 16 amino acids. Trimming stripped 4 bases from V and 5 bases from J, with 20 bases between. The CDR3 sequence: CATSTPGTGPGTEAFF. The CDR3 nucleotides read TGTGCCACCAGCACCCCGGGCACAGGGCCGGGGACTGAAGCTTTCTTT.

This chain uses TRBV7-9 with TRBJ2-1; the D is unclear. Trimming removed 0 bases at V and 0 bases at J, with 9 bases between. This CDR3 is 16 amino acids long. Germline-derived CDR1 and CDR2 are SEHNR and FQNEAQ (reference sequence). CDR3 bases: TGTGCCAGCAGCTTAGCGTCGGGTAGCTCCTACAATGAGCAGTTCTTC. Translating it yields CASSLASGSSYNEQFF.

The chain joins TRBV5-1 to TRBJ2-3; 10 bases match TRBD2. The V gene's germline CDR1 is SGHRS and CDR2 YFSETQ. The J segment lost 0 bases and the V segment lost 3 bases, leaving 4 bases of the junction unmatched. This CDR3 contains 16 residues. This CDR3 reads CASSWLAGASTDTQYF. The DNA for the CDR3 is TGCGCCAGCAGCTGGCTAGCGGGGGCGAGCACAGATACGCAGTATTTT.